Here is one T cell receptor (beta chain) with its context. This clonotype has a count of ten or more. What this receptor recognizes is not known. No per-base quality is available; no much larger clone lies one base away. Library construction relied on PCR. Sequencing was carried out with an Illumina HiSeq 2500. TCR libraries were prepared with molecular barcoding, using unique molecular identifiers to normalize TCRbeta repertoire quantification. Using fastp trimming at Q25 and MiXCR clonotype assembly, TCRdb reanalyzed the public sequencing data and kept in-frame beta chains. Rows with one shared CDR3 protein collapse into an entry with the most common genes and DNA. The sample table holds some 200,000 distinct CDR3 sequences, of which approximately 10% were seen once. In total, the top ten clones hold 28% of the sample. This record belongs to a study of T-cell reconstitution after alpha-beta-depleted transplantation in children (dated by TCRdb to 2016 to 2018). For context, the study as a whole: Using TCR repertoire profiling, the study followed T-cell immune reconstitution in a quantitative way in children after TCRalphabeta/CD19-depleted allogeneic hematopoietic cell transplantation. What the authors observed across the whole study: In some patients, high TCRbeta diversity at day 60 was attributed to recipient T cells and intrathymic progenitors that had survived conditioning. The frequencies of hyperexpanded clones fell over the following months, and after one year, T-cell counts and TCRbeta diversity were mostly attributed to newly produced T cells. The apparently early recovery of alphabetaT-cell counts about two months after transplant reportedly depended on only several hundred rapidly expanded clones that came from non-depleted graft cells.

Sample treatment or condition, as interpreted from the label and publication: allogeneic hematopoietic cell transplantation with graft depleted of TCRalphabeta T cells and CD19 B cells. TCRalphabeta/CD19-depleted allogeneic hematopoietic cell grafts were given to the transplant recipients, all of whom were children. The V and J ends are trimmed by 3 bases and 7 bases, leaving 10 bases between them. The germline V gene specifies MDHEN as CDR1 and SYDVKM as CDR2. The CDR3 contains 13 residues, cysteine and phenylalanine counted. CDR3 DNA only is kept here, 39 bases in frame from base 1. The sample was PBMCs, taken before TCRalphabeta/CD19-depleted stem cell transplant. This chain is built from TRBV28 and TRBJ1-5, with a tentative D gene TRBD1 over 5 matching bases. The receptor was derived from a child under three years old with acute myeloid leukemia, due to receive a stem cell transplant. The CDR3 region reads CASSLGGEQPQHF. The sequenced DNA is TGTGCCAGCAGTTTGGGGGGGGAACAGCCCCAGCATTTT.